A selection of T cell receptor beta chains follows, all from one sample in a study of PD-L1 blockade in urothelial cancer. The method was immunoSEQ multiplex PCR; TCRdb's version includes in-frame clones alone and lacks a portion of them. The data show about 76,000 clones, around 93% seen once. This specimen was PBMCs, taken around atezolizumab (anti-PD-L1) treatment. The receptors derive from an elderly woman with urothelial cancer. Both conserved end residues are part of each CDR3.

v_call: TRBV7-4
cdr3_length: 16
j_call: TRBJ1-1
cdr3_aa: CASSPPGAGDGTEAFF

v_call: TRBV2
cdr3_length: 14
j_call: TRBJ1-1
cdr3_aa: CASGVGVGWTEAFF

v_call: TRBV6-5
cdr3_length: 15
j_call: TRBJ2-7
cdr3_aa: CASRQRQGFPYEQYF

v_call: TRBV5-1
cdr3_length: 15
j_call: TRBJ1-5
cdr3_aa: CASSRDGEGNQPQHF

v_call: TRBV19
cdr3_length: 16
j_call: TRBJ2-1
cdr3_aa: CASSIMEQSSYNEQFF

v_call: TRBV27
cdr3_length: 16
j_call: TRBJ2-7
cdr3_aa: CASTPRGARGLHEQYF

v_call: TRBV29-1
cdr3_length: 15
j_call: TRBJ1-1
cdr3_aa: CSVEDVILMNTEAFF

v_call: TRBV19
cdr3_length: 15
j_call: TRBJ2-4
cdr3_aa: CASTQTGPAKNIQYF

v_call: TRBV5-6
cdr3_length: 12
j_call: TRBJ2-7
cdr3_aa: CASSGNSYEQYF

v_call: TRBV4-2
cdr3_length: 16
j_call: TRBJ2-7
cdr3_aa: CASSQDRASGTYEQYF

v_call: TRBV6-1
cdr3_length: 16
j_call: TRBJ1-2
cdr3_aa: CASSVWFGQAEYGYTF

v_call: TRBV27
cdr3_length: 15
j_call: TRBJ2-7
cdr3_aa: CASSLATGGIYEQYF

v_call: TRBV29-1
cdr3_length: 15
j_call: TRBJ1-1
cdr3_aa: CSVEVPRQDNTEAFF

v_call: TRBV28
cdr3_length: 15
j_call: TRBJ2-3
cdr3_aa: CASSFGLATGDTQYF

v_call: TRBV7-9
cdr3_length: 18
j_call: TRBJ2-7
cdr3_aa: CASSLSLSLVADWSEQYF

v_call: TRBV9
cdr3_length: 14
j_call: TRBJ1-1
cdr3_aa: CASSATGFNTEAFF

v_call: TRBV29-1
cdr3_length: 13
j_call: TRBJ1-2
cdr3_aa: CSVLRDRNYGYTF

v_call: TRBV5-1
cdr3_length: 14
j_call: TRBJ2-2
cdr3_aa: CASSLLGGTGELFF

v_call: TRBV2
cdr3_length: 21
j_call: TRBJ2-4
cdr3_aa: CASGEERGTSGRPEAKNIQYF

v_call: TRBV6-1
cdr3_length: 14
j_call: TRBJ2-3
cdr3_aa: CASSGREWADTQYF

v_call: TRBV7-9
cdr3_length: 17
j_call: TRBJ1-5
cdr3_aa: CASSLGLTKDSNQPQHF

v_call: TRBV7-2
cdr3_length: 15
j_call: TRBJ2-1
cdr3_aa: CASSSTSGGYNEQFF

v_call: TRBV28
cdr3_length: 19
j_call: TRBJ1-5
cdr3_aa: CASSLPPGSGQGAGQPQHF

v_call: TRBV5-1
cdr3_length: 17
j_call: TRBJ2-2
cdr3_aa: CASSSGLAGVVGGELFF

v_call: TRBV27
cdr3_length: 15
j_call: TRBJ2-5
cdr3_aa: CASSSTSGRQETQYF

v_call: TRBV19
cdr3_length: 13
j_call: TRBJ2-5
cdr3_aa: CASSIAGVGTQYF

v_call: TRBV9
cdr3_length: 15
j_call: TRBJ2-1
cdr3_aa: CASSPGTSGNNEQFF

v_call: TRBV10-1
cdr3_length: 13
j_call: TRBJ1-1
cdr3_aa: CASRQGLETEAFF

v_call: TRBV30
cdr3_length: 15
j_call: TRBJ2-1
cdr3_aa: CAWSPRGSSYNEQFF

v_call: TRBV9
cdr3_length: 15
j_call: TRBJ2-1
cdr3_aa: CASSEQGGAGGRQFF

v_call: TRBV5-4
cdr3_length: 15
j_call: TRBJ1-1
cdr3_aa: CASSTPTGAGTEAFF

v_call: TRBV7-8
cdr3_length: 14
j_call: TRBJ1-4
cdr3_aa: CASSVQGLNEKLFF

v_call: TRBV5-1
cdr3_length: 14
j_call: TRBJ2-7
cdr3_aa: CASSELANSYEQYF

v_call: TRBV18
cdr3_length: 14
j_call: TRBJ2-7
cdr3_aa: CASSPPAGGYEQYF

v_call: TRBV7-9
cdr3_length: 18
j_call: TRBJ2-7
cdr3_aa: CASSSGLAGGWPSYEQYF

v_call: TRBV28
cdr3_length: 13
j_call: TRBJ1-3
cdr3_aa: CASSSGAGNTIYF

v_call: TRBV2
cdr3_length: 15
j_call: TRBJ2-7
cdr3_aa: CASIESGGIAYEQYF

v_call: TRBV28
cdr3_length: 16
j_call: TRBJ1-5
cdr3_aa: CASSYPGTGGGQPQHF

v_call: TRBV9
cdr3_length: 13
j_call: TRBJ1-1
cdr3_aa: CASSLQGGTEAFF

v_call: TRBV10-3
cdr3_length: 14
j_call: TRBJ1-5
cdr3_aa: CAISEGLSNQPQHF

v_call: TRBV14
cdr3_length: 17
j_call: TRBJ2-5
cdr3_aa: CASSPSWTSGMQETQYF

v_call: TRBV2
cdr3_length: 12
j_call: TRBJ2-7
cdr3_aa: CASTGEFYEQYF

v_call: TRBV7-6
cdr3_length: 18
j_call: TRBJ2-7
cdr3_aa: CASSPVHLSGAGVREQYF

v_call: TRBV7-3
cdr3_length: 15
j_call: TRBJ1-1
cdr3_aa: CASKVQGAGNTEAFF

v_call: TRBV11-2
cdr3_length: 17
j_call: TRBJ2-5
cdr3_aa: CASSPSISTGNQETQYF

v_call: TRBV7-3
cdr3_length: 15
j_call: TRBJ2-2
cdr3_aa: CASSFVAGSTGELFF

v_call: TRBV9
cdr3_length: 18
j_call: TRBJ2-2
cdr3_aa: CASSSPKGGPLATGELFF

v_call: TRBV10-1
cdr3_length: 13
j_call: TRBJ2-1
cdr3_aa: CASSSGIYNEQFF

v_call: TRBV19
cdr3_length: 17
j_call: TRBJ2-2
cdr3_aa: CASSSRGRGLVTGELFF

v_call: TRBV23-1
cdr3_length: 14
j_call: TRBJ1-1
cdr3_aa: CASSPGQGNTEAFF

v_call: TRBV11-2
cdr3_length: 17
j_call: TRBJ1-3
cdr3_aa: CASSWGQGGSYGNTIYF